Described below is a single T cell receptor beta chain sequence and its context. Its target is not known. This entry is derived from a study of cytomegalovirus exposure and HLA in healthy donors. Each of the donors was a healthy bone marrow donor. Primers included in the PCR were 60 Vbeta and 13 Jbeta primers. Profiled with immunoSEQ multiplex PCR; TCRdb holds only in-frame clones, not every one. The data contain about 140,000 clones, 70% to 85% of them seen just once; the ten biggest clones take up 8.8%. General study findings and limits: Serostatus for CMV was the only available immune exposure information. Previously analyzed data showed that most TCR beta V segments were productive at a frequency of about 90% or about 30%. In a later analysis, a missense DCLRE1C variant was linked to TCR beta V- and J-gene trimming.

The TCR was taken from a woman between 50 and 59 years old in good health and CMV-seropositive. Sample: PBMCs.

The CDR3 is CSVTGGETQYF. CDR3 nucleotides: TGCAGCGTTACCGGGGGAGAGACCCAGTACTTC. The chain links TRBV29-1 to TRBJ2-5, with D tentatively TRBD2 (6 bases). This CDR3 comprises 11 residues. Per the germline V gene, CDR1 is SQVTM and CDR2 is ANQGSEA. V lost 5 bases and J 4 bases, leaving 8 bases between the germline ends.